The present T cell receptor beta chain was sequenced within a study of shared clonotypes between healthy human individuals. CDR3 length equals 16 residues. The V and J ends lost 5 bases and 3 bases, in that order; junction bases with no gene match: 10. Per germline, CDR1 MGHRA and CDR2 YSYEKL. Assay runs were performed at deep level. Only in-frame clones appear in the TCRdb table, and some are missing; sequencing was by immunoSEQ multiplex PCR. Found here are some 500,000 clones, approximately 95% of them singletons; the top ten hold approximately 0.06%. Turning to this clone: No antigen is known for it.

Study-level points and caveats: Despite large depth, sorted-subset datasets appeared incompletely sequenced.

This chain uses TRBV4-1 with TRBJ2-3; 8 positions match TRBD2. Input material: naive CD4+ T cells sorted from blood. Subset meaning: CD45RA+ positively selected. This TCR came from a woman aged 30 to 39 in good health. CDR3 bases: TGCGCCAGCAGCACTCCCGGGACTAGAGGAACAGATACGCAGTATTTT. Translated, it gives CASSTPGTRGTDTQYF.